This T cell receptor (beta chain) was identified in a study of cytomegalovirus exposure and HLA in healthy donors. The study ran its PCR with 60 Vbeta and 13 Jbeta primers. Libraries were prepared by immunoSEQ multiplex PCR; TCRdb keeps only in-frame clonotypes and omits some of them. Recorded for this sample: some 30,000 clones. Germline-derived CDR1 and CDR2 are MNHNS and SASEGT. CDR3 length: 16 amino acids. V lost 1 base to trimming and J lost 2 bases; unmatched junction nucleotides: 7. Turning to this clone: Its antigen is not identified.

Study-wide results and limits: Later analysis indicated greater clonal expansion among HLA-associated TCR beta chains than among equally common other chains.

The sequenced material came from PBMCs. The clonotype comes from a man aged 35 to 55 in good health and CMV-seronegative. This rearrangement joins TRBV6-1 to TRBJ2-5, with 7 positions matching TRBD2. CDR3 protein: CASSEGSGGRQETQYF. DNA of the CDR3: TGTGCCAGCAGTGAAGGTTCCGGGGGGAGGCAAGAGACCCAGTACTTC.